The rows below give T cell receptor beta chains drawn from one sample of a study of blood T cell repertoires in COVID-19. Here immunoSEQ multiplex PCR was the method, and the copy in TCRdb shows in-frame clones only, minus some. This sample has approximately 100,000 clones, with 82% found just once. The sample was peripheral blood. The receptors originated from a man between 70 and 80 years old with acute or convalescent COVID-19. Each CDR3 is given with its conserved first and last residue. A D gene is named only where the DNA matches it firmly. The size of a clone is reported for some rows only, either as once, few or many, or as a class for expanded clones.

D	size	V	J	CDR3	DNA
.	many	TRBV2	TRBJ2-7	CASRQGISVPYEQYF	TGTGCCAGCAGGCAGGGGATATCAGTACCCTACGAGCAGTACTTC
.	.	TRBV6-2/TRBV6-3	TRBJ2-3	CASSLIVGAYTDTQYF	TGTGCCAGCAGTTTAATTGTGGGGGCCTACACAGATACGCAGTATTTT
TRBD2	.	TRBV29-1	TRBJ2-4	CSVEAPGGGINIQYF	TGCAGCGTTGAGGCTCCCGGGGGGGGGATAAACATTCAGTACTTC
TRBD1	.	TRBV18	TRBJ2-1	CASSPALLRMGQVSNEQFF	TGTGCCAGCTCACCGGCTTTATTAAGGATGGGACAGGTCAGCAATGAGCAGTTCTTC
TRBD1	few	TRBV9	TRBJ1-6	CASSRTTGDYNSPLHF	TGTGCCAGCAGCCGGACGACAGGGGACTATAATTCACCCCTCCACTTT
TRBD1	.	TRBV3-1/TRBV3-2	TRBJ1-5	CASSQDSPDRGDQPQHF	TGTGCCAGCAGCCAAGATTCCCCGGACAGGGGGGATCAGCCCCAGCATTTT
TRBD1	.	TRBV24-1	TRBJ2-1	CATSDLTTGLSEQFF	TGTGCCACCAGTGATTTGACGACAGGGTTGAGTGAGCAGTTCTTC
.	.	TRBV28	TRBJ2-7	CASRRGGSDYEQYF	TGTGCCAGCAGGAGGGGGGGATCGGACTACGAGCAGTACTTC
.	.	TRBV7-2	TRBJ2-5	CASSLKDRKETQYF	TGTGCCAGCAGCCTAAAGGACAGAAAAGAGACCCAGTACTTC
.	.	TRBV7-2	TRBJ2-7	CASSRDFLNSYEQYF	TGTGCCAGCAGTCGGGACTTTCTAAACTCCTACGAGCAGTACTTC
TRBD2	.	TRBV6-5	TRBJ2-5	CASGLAVETQYF	TGTGCCAGCGGACTAGCGGTTGAGACCCAGTACTTC
.	.	TRBV7-3	TRBJ1-2	CASSPARVMGYTF	TGTGCCAGCAGCCCGGCCCGGGTCATGGGCTACACCTTC
TRBD2	.	TRBV12-3/TRBV12-4	TRBJ2-7	CASTRTSGSEQYF	TGTGCCAGCACCAGGACTAGCGGCTCCGAGCAGTACTTC
TRBD2	.	TRBV28	TRBJ2-5	CASSLSATSGRGGQETQYF	TGTGCCAGCAGTTTATCTGCGACTAGCGGGAGGGGGGGTCAAGAGACCCAGTACTTC
.	.	TRBV6-5	TRBJ1-1	CASRYLGQNTEAFF	TGTGCCAGCAGATACCTAGGACAGAACACTGAAGCTTTCTTT
.	.	TRBV12-3/TRBV12-4	TRBJ1-2	CALGMGGNYGYTF	TGTGCTCTGGGGATGGGAGGAAACTATGGCTACACCTTC